One and the same sample provided the 9 T cell receptor beta chains below, sequenced in a study of T cell responses to AZD1222 COVID-19 vaccine. The data were produced by immunoSEQ multiplex PCR, yet TCRdb's version contains in-frame clones alone and is incomplete. The sample includes fewer than 45,000 clones, 85% to 90% of them seen just once. The sample was peripheral blood, taken on day 0 of AZD1222 vaccination. Receptors originate from an adult in good health.

This CDR3 reads CASSPGGVGEETQYF. The CDR3 region has the DNA TGTGCCAGCTCACCAGGGGGAGTTGGAGAAGAGACCCAGTACTTC. This chain links TRBV18 with TRBJ2-5; D may be TRBD1 or TRBD2 (5 bases each). This CDR3 has 15 amino acids. The germline CDR1 and CDR2 sequences are KGHSH and LQKENI. Trimming removed 2 bases from V and 3 bases from J, with 13 bases in between.

The chain employs TRBV2 and TRBJ1-5; D not certain. The CDR3 spans 11 residues. Germline CDR1 and CDR2: SNHLY and FYNNEI. Trimming took 6 bases from V and 3 from J, leaving 3 bases between them. CDR3 sequence reads: CASRYNQPQHF. The DNA of the CDR3 is TGTGCCAGCAGGTACAATCAGCCCCAGCATTTT.

The chain is built from TRBV18 and TRBJ1-1, with D maybe TRBD1 (5 bases). Deletions cut 4 bases from V and 6 bases from J, with 9 bases between. The germline gives CDR1 KGHSH, CDR2 LQKENI. This CDR3 contains 12 residues. As DNA, the CDR3 is TGTGCCAGCTCACGAGGGGACCCTGAAGCTTTCTTT. It specifies CASSRGDPEAFF.

This chain joins TRBV7-8 and TRBJ1-2, with D perhaps matching TRBD1 (6 bases). Trimming shortened V by 1 base and J by 2 bases, and 8 bases separated the two germline ends. Germline V gene data show CDR1 as SGHVS and CDR2 as FQNEAQ. CDR3 length: 14 amino acids. As DNA, the CDR3 is TGTGCCAGCAGCTTAGAGGGGGTCAACTATGGCTACACCTTC. Translation gives CASSLEGVNYGYTF.

This clone was observed once. The J gene is TRBJ1-1, the V gene TRBV29-1; the D is unclear. Trimming removed 4 bases at V and 1 base at J, with 7 bases between. CDR1 SQVTM and CDR2 ANQGSEA come from the germline V gene. CDR3 length: 12 amino acids. DNA for the CDR3: TGCAGCGTTGTAGGAGAGAACACTGAAGCTTTCTTT. Amino acids: CSVVGENTEAFF.

The chain recombines TRBV27 with TRBJ2-7, with D unresolved. The germline V gene has CDR1 MNHEY and CDR2 SMNVEV (reference sequence). The length of the CDR3 is 15 residues. V was clipped by 5 bases and J by 2 bases, with 16 bases between them. CDR3 residues: CASSIVMRSPYEQYF. CDR3 DNA sequence: TGTGCCAGCAGTATCGTCATGAGGTCCCCCTACGAGCAGTACTTC.

This clone was counted once. V usage is TRBV2 and J usage is TRBJ1-1; D gene unclear. Trimming cost V 6 bases and J 0 bases, with 14 bases left between them. There are 15 residues in the CDR3. Germline V gives CDR1 SNHLY, CDR2 FYNNEI. CDR3 sequence: CASRIGRPMNTEAFF. The CDR3 DNA reads as TGTGCCAGCAGGATTGGACGGCCCATGAACACTGAAGCTTTCTTT. The full variable domain, with the rest looked up from reference TRBV2 and TRBJ1-1, is EPEVTQTPSHQVTQMGQEVILRCVPISNHLYFYWYRQILGQKVEFLVSFYNNEISEKSEIFDDQFSVERPDGSNFTLKIRSTKLEDSAMYFCASRIGRPMNTEAFFGQGTRLTVV.

V usage is TRBV6-1 and J usage is TRBJ1-5; maybe TRBD1 (5 bases). The CDR3 runs to 15 residues. The germline gives CDR1 MNHNS, CDR2 SASEGT. The V gene lost 0 bases and the J gene lost 2 bases, with 8 bases spanning the gap. The DNA of the CDR3 is TGTGCCAGCAGTGAAGCAGGGACGGGCAATCAGCCCCAGCATTTT. It encodes CASSEAGTGNQPQHF.

This clone was detected once. The rearrangement joins TRBV29-1 to TRBJ2-3; D gene uncertain. Germline-derived CDR1 and CDR2 are SQVTM and ANQGSEA. With 4 bases removed from V and 5 bases from J, the gap between germline ends came to 13 bases. The CDR3 has 13 residues. For the CDR3, the DNA is TGCAGCGTTGTACGGCAGGTAAAAGATACGCAGTATTTT. Translation: CSVVRQVKDTQYF.